One and the same sample provided the 24 T cell receptor beta chains below, sequenced in a study of breast tumors, draining lymph nodes, adjacent tissues. Breast cancer patients provided tissue from their axillary draining lymph nodes. TCRdb re-called the multiplex PCR reads with MiXCR, one entry per CDR3 protein. The sample has approximately 89,000 distinct CDR3 sequences; approximately 28% are singletons. Sample: axillary lymph node tissue. Receptor source: a female donor with breast cancer. Some clones in this sample may be carry-over from other donors' samples.

The chain employs TRBV20-1 and TRBJ2-7, with TRBD1 as a possible D gene (6 bases). CDR3 length: 13 residues. The germline gives CDR1 DFQATT, CDR2 SNEGSKA (reference sequence). V lost 1 base, J lost 4 bases, and 11 bases lay in between. DNA for the CDR3: TGCAGTGCTAGAGTAAGGGGGAGTTACGAGCAGTACTTC. This sequence encodes CSARVRGSYEQYF.

This clonotype was recorded many times. The chain couples TRBV15 to TRBJ2-5, with no clear D. Germline values: CDR1 LNHNV, CDR2 YYDKDF (reference sequence). V dropped 0 bases and J dropped 4 bases, with 9 bases sitting between them. This CDR3 spans 14 amino acids. In DNA form, the CDR3 reads TGTGCCACCAGCAGAGATTTGGGGATAGAGACCCAGTACTTC. Its translation is CATSRDLGIETQYF.

Points on this clonotype: Here the CDR3 omits its conserved ending phenylalanine or tryptophan, so a read error is the likely source. The chain uses TRBV5-1 and TRBJ2-2; D tentatively reads TRBD1 or TRBD2 (5 bases each). V lost 4 bases to trimming and J lost 5 bases, with 18 bases between them. The CDR3 extends over 16 amino acids. Germline-derived CDR1 and CDR2 are SGHRS and YFSETQ. Here the CDR3 DNA reads TGCGCCAGCAGCATAGGACACGGGGCGGATACCGGGGAGCTGTTTCTT. Protein: CASSIGHGADTGELFL.

The V and J genes are TRBV6-6 and TRBJ2-1; 14 bases agree with TRBD2. The CDR3 runs 18 residues. Losses at the gene ends were 6 bases for V and 7 bases for J; bases not matched to a gene: 14. Germline values: CDR1 MNHNY, CDR2 SVGAGI (reference sequence). The CDR3 sequence: CASSRPPGLAGDKNEQFF. CDR3 sequence (DNA): TGTGCCAGCAGCCGACCTCCGGGACTAGCGGGAGATAAGAATGAGCAGTTCTTC.

At least ten counts were recorded for this clonotype. The chain recombines TRBV19 with TRBJ1-3; D may be TRBD1 (5 bases). CDR3 length equals 15 residues. Trimming shortened V by 8 bases and J by 0 bases, and 14 bases separated the two germline ends. Germline V gives CDR1 LNHDA, CDR2 SQIVND (reference sequence). The DNA for the CDR3 is TGTGCCAGTGGGACCAGGGTGCGCTCTGGAAACACCATATATTTT. Translating gives CASGTRVRSGNTIYF.

This clonotype was seen repeatedly, ten times or more. This sequence joins TRBV7-2 and TRBJ2-1; D ambiguous. The CDR3 has 13 residues. In germline, CDR1 is SGHTA, CDR2 FQGNSA. V was pared by 7 bases and J by 3 bases, with 10 bases between. The DNA of the CDR3 is TGTGCCAGCAACCCCGACCGCTACAATGAGCAGTTCTTC. Its protein is CASNPDRYNEQFF.

The table lists this clonotype with many counts. The chain uses TRBV20-1 and TRBJ2-3, with 14 nucleotides matching TRBD2. In germline, CDR1 is DFQATT, CDR2 SNEGSKA (reference sequence). The CDR3 consists of 16 residues. V dropped 5 bases and J dropped 8; count of bases not matched to a gene: 12. CDR3 protein: CSAGVTSGGGYGTQYF. The CDR3 DNA reads as TGCAGTGCTGGCGTGACTAGCGGGGGGGGGTATGGTACGCAGTATTTT.

This clonotype was recorded many times. The genes are TRBV2 and TRBJ2-3; no definite D call. This CDR3 is 14 amino acids long. Looked up from germline, CDR1 is SNHLY and CDR2 is FYNNEI. Between the trimmed V and J ends, which lost 1 base and 2 bases, there was a span of 7 bases. CDR3 residues: CASSEGRNTDTQYF. CDR3 DNA: TGTGCCAGCAGTGAAGGACGGAACACAGATACGCAGTATTTT.

This clonotype was observed many times. The chain combines TRBV6-1 with TRBJ2-5, with D perhaps matching TRBD1 (6 bases). V was pared by 7 bases and J by 0 bases, with 9 bases between. CDR1 and CDR2 (germline): MNHNS, SASEGT. CDR3 length: 13 residues. The CDR3 protein is CASTRTDQETQYF. The CDR3 DNA is TGTGCCAGCACCAGGACAGACCAAGAGACCCAGTACTTC.

This clonotype has at least ten counts. CDR3 region: CASSSEPTGGALGNTIYF. The CDR3 bases are TGTGCCAGCAGTTCAGAGCCGACAGGGGGCGCTTTAGGAAACACCATATATTTT. The chain employs TRBV12-3 or TRBV12-4 and TRBJ1-3, with 10 bases aligning to TRBD1. The V and J ends lost 4 bases and 4 bases, in that order; junction bases with no gene match: 13. The CDR3 extends over 18 amino acids.

The chain is built from TRBV19 and TRBJ1-1, with D uncertain. V shed 2 bases and J shed 7 bases, with 11 bases lying between them. Germline lookup yields CDR1 LNHDA and CDR2 SQIVND (reference sequence). The CDR3 loop spans 13 amino acids. The CDR3 DNA reads as TGTGCCAGTAGTATACCCTGGCAACGTGAAGCTTTCTTT. Protein sequence: CASSIPWQREAFF.

With respect to this clonotype: The DNA is left out, because the CDR3 cannot be placed on it with certainty; the CDR3 is given as TCRdb lists it. This chain uses TRBV9 with TRBJ1-6. CDR1 is SGDLS, CDR2 YYNGEE, per germline. The CDR3 is made up of 24 amino acids, end residues included. Here the CDR3 reads CASSVGQFNEQYFGPGTPVSPLHF.

This clonotype was counted a single time. Because it lacks the conserved phenylalanine or tryptophan at the end, this CDR3 is likely a read error. The chain combines TRBV9 with TRBJ1-3; D not resolved. CDR3 size: 13 residues. V was pared by 7 bases and J by 3 bases, with 11 bases between. CDR1 is SGDLS, CDR2 YYNGEE, per germline. Here the CDR3 reads CASSWGDGNTIYS. The CDR3 region has the DNA TGTGCCAGCTCCTGGGGTGATGGAAACACCATATATTCT.

On this clonotype itself: Possible read error: a much larger clone is one base away. The chain is built from TRBV9 and TRBJ1-4; 11 bases match TRBD1. Germline V lookup: CDR1 SGDLS, CDR2 YYNGEE. This CDR3 contains 15 residues. CDR3 sequence (DNA): TGTGCCAGCAGCCCACGGACAGGGGGCTTTGAAAAACCGTTTTTT. Its translation: CASSPRTGGFEKPFF.

In its sample, this clonotype was seen many times. V and J are TRBV3-1 and TRBJ1-3; unclear D gene. This CDR3 is built from 14 residues. The V end lost 5 bases, the J end lost 0 bases, and 8 bases lay between the germline ends. Germline V lookup: CDR1 LGHDT, CDR2 YNNKEL (reference sequence). DNA of the CDR3: TGTGCCAGCAGCAAGCGGCCCTCTGGAAACACCATATATTTT. Translating gives CASSKRPSGNTIYF.

This clonotype was seen ten or more times. This chain uses TRBV27 with TRBJ1-5, with D hard to call. Germline values: CDR1 MNHEY, CDR2 SMNVEV (reference sequence). The CDR3 sequence is 12 residues long. The V end was cut by 10 bases, the J end by 5 bases, with 12 bases between. DNA of the CDR3: TGTGCCATAGAGGGTCGCCATCAGCCCCAGCATTTT. Protein product: CAIEGRHQPQHF.

This clonotype came up many times. This chain uses TRBV9 with TRBJ2-7; tentatively, D is TRBD1 or TRBD2 (5 bases each). This CDR3 is 15 amino acids long. Germline CDR1 SGDLS, CDR2 YYNGEE. Trimming stripped 2 bases from V and 2 bases from J, with 14 bases between. CDR3 in DNA: TGTGCCAGCAGCGTCCATCGGGACGGACCCTACGAGCAGTACTTC. It translates to CASSVHRDGPYEQYF.

Ten or more counts support this clonotype. The CDR3 DNA is TGCGCCAGCAGCTTGGACGGACTGGACACCGGGGAGCTGTTTTTT. Amino acids: CASSLDGLDTGELFF. The chain couples TRBV5-1 to TRBJ2-2, with D possibly being TRBD2 (5 bases). The V and J ends lost 0 bases and 3 bases respectively, with 9 bases between them. The CDR3 has 15 residues. The germline V gene encodes CDR1 SGHRS and CDR2 YFSETQ.

This clonotype was detected once. A single base separates this from a much larger clone, so it may be a read error. The chain is built from TRBV29-1 and TRBJ1-1, with 10 bases matching TRBD1. V lost 7 bases and J lost 10; bases outside the gene matches: 9. The CDR3 consists of 12 residues. Germline CDR1 SQVTM, CDR2 ANQGSEA. The CDR3 DNA follows: TGCAGCGCTAACAAGGGACAGGGGACAGCTTTCTTT. Protein product: CSANKGQGTAFF.

This clonotype was seen at least ten times. V usage is TRBV29-1 and J usage is TRBJ2-5, with D maybe TRBD2 (6 bases). Between the trimmed V and J ends, which lost 4 bases and 0 bases, there was a span of 18 bases. CDR3 length: 16 amino acids. CDR1 and CDR2 (germline): SQVTM, ANQGSEA. The CDR3 DNA reads as TGCAGCGTTGGGGGGGTGACCGGCCAAGACCAAGAGACCCAGTACTTC. This sequence encodes CSVGGVTGQDQETQYF.

At least ten counts were recorded for this clonotype. A much larger clone differs by one base, so this may be a read error. This sequence joins TRBV6-6 and TRBJ2-5; no reliable D call. Looked up from germline, CDR1 is MNHNY and CDR2 is SVGAGI (reference sequence). Trimming removed 6 bases at V and 1 base at J, with 12 bases between. The CDR3 totals 14 residues. The CDR3 sequence is CASRPARAQETQYF. The CDR3 nucleotides read TGTGCCAGCAGGCCGGCGCGCGCCCAAGAGACCCAGTACTTC.

This clonotype occurred many times. This chain uses TRBV10-2 with TRBJ1-6; maybe TRBD1 (6 bases). CDR1 is WSHSY, CDR2 SAAADI, per germline. Trimming cost V 6 bases and J 9 bases, with 12 bases left between them. The CDR3 spans 13 residues. The CDR3 DNA sequence: TGCGCCAGCAGACTACAGGGTCGTTCACCCCTCCACTTT. It is translated as CASRLQGRSPLHF.

This clonotype was recorded many times. This sequence joins TRBV11-2 and TRBJ2-1, with D possibly being TRBD2 (6 bases). CDR1 is SGHAT and CDR2 is FQNNGV in the germline V gene. CDR3 length equals 15 residues. V was trimmed by 5 bases and J by 9 bases, leaving 20 bases between them. As DNA, the CDR3 is TGTGCCAGCAGCCAAGCTAGACTCGGAGGGGCTGAGCAGTTCTTC. This encodes CASSQARLGGAEQFF.

There are many counts of this clonotype. The J gene is TRBJ2-3, the V gene TRBV4-2; TRBD2 matches at 7 bases. With 0 bases clipped from V and 2 bases from J, the junction kept 8 bases outside the gene matches. The CDR3 is 17 residues long. Germline V gene lookup returns CDR1 LGHNA and CDR2 YNFKEQ. In DNA form, the CDR3 reads TGTGCCAGCAGCCAAGATTTGGCGGGAGACCACACAGATACGCAGTATTTT. It codes for CASSQDLAGDHTDTQYF.